Following are 14 T cell receptor beta chains from one sample sequenced in a study of multiple sclerosis patients with progressive multifocal leukoencephalopathy. The time point is: time of PML onset. Method: immunoSEQ multiplex PCR; TCRdb's copy keeps in-frame clones and lacks some. In the table there are about 31,000 clones, roughly 90% of which are singletons. Sequences were derived from PBMCs, sampled from a patient treated with natalizumab. The receptor set was obtained from a woman between 40 and 55 years old with progressive multifocal leukoencephalopathy.

This clone was found once. This chain links TRBV18 with TRBJ2-5, with D maybe TRBD2 (5 bases). The J call may be wrong; the DNA end is better matched by TRBJ2-7. The CDR3 totals 15 residues. Per germline, CDR1 KGHSH and CDR2 LQKENI. The CDR3 DNA reads TGTGCCAGCTCCCAGAGGGAACTTCTCTCCTACGAGCAGTACTTC. Its protein product is CASSQRELLSYEQYF.

This clone was recorded a few times. The chain joins TRBV5-6 to TRBJ2-2; D gene ambiguous. The CDR3 covers 15 residues. The V end lost 0 bases, the J end lost 3 bases, and 9 bases lay between the germline ends. CDR1 and CDR2 from the germline V gene are SGHDT and YYEEEE. The CDR3 DNA is TGTGCCAGCAGCTTGGCCGGGTGGGACACCGGGGAGCTGTTTTTT. The encoded protein is CASSLAGWDTGELFF.

The gene calls are TRBV27 and TRBJ1-4; 7 bases agree with TRBD1. The CDR3 has 14 residues. V was pared by 6 bases and J by 10 bases, with 11 bases of the junction left unmatched. Germline V CDR1 and CDR2: MNHEY, SMNVEV (reference sequence). The DNA of the CDR3 is TGTGCCAGCAGGGAGACAGGGAAAGTGGGAAAACTGTTTTTT. Protein sequence: CASRETGKVGKLFF.

The V call is TRBV7-6, the J call TRBJ2-7; 8 bases line up with TRBD2. This CDR3 is 16 amino acids long. Trimming at V came to 5 bases and at J to 3 bases, leaving 12 bases not matched to a gene. Germline assignment: CDR1 SGHVS and CDR2 FNYEAQ. CDR3 coding DNA: TGTGCCAGCAGCCCGCGGGGGCGGGAGGCCGTCTACGAGCAGTACTTC. This sequence encodes CASSPRGREAVYEQYF. The whole variable domain, filled in from reference TRBV7-6 and TRBJ2-7, reads GAGVSQSPRYKVTKRGQDVALRCDPISGHVSLYWYRQALGQGPEFLTYFNYEAQQDKSGLPNDRFSAERPEGSISTLTIQRTEQRDSAMYRCASSPRGREAVYEQYFGPGTRLTVT.

The V gene is TRBV7-8, the J gene TRBJ2-3; possible D gene TRBD1, 5 bases. Trimming pared 5 bases from V and 2 bases from J, leaving 11 bases between. The CDR3 totals 14 residues. Germline values: CDR1 SGHVS, CDR2 FQNEAQ. The chain's CDR3 is CASSPRQLTDTQYF. The DNA of the CDR3 is TGTGCCAGCAGCCCCAGACAGCTCACAGATACGCAGTATTTT.

The chain uses TRBV7-3 and TRBJ2-2, with 9 bases lining up with TRBD2. V was pared by 2 bases and J by 2 bases, with 3 bases of the junction left unmatched. This CDR3 contains 16 residues. Germline V CDR1 and CDR2: SGHTA, FQGTGA. The CDR3 sequence: CASSLDSGRNTGELFF. DNA of the CDR3: TGTGCCAGCAGCTTAGATAGCGGGAGAAACACCGGGGAGCTGTTTTTT.

The gene calls are TRBV18 and TRBJ2-7; the D gene is possibly TRBD1 (7 bases). There are 19 residues in the CDR3. CDR1 is KGHSH and CDR2 is LQKENI in the germline V gene. Trimming took 0 bases from V and 1 from J, leaving 22 bases between them. The CDR3 reads CASSPPARGVIGASYEQYF. The CDR3 nucleotides are TGTGCCAGCTCACCACCCGCCAGGGGGGTAATAGGTGCGTCCTACGAGCAGTACTTC.

The chain recombines TRBV19 with TRBJ2-5, with D perhaps TRBD1 (5 bases). This CDR3 is 15 amino acids long. Germline CDR1 and CDR2: LNHDA and SQIVND (reference sequence). V was pared by 8 bases and J by 5 bases, with 21 bases between. CDR3: CASSKGREVLETQYF. The CDR3 DNA reads TGTGCCAGTTCGAAGGGCAGGGAAGTGTTGGAGACCCAGTACTTC.

The CDR3 reads CASSLEPGTGQETQYF. Here the CDR3 DNA reads TGCGCCAGCAGCTTGGAGCCCGGGACAGGGCAAGAGACCCAGTACTTC. This chain uses TRBV5-1 with TRBJ2-5, with 9 nucleotides matching TRBD1. V was pared by 0 bases and J by 2 bases, with 5 bases of the junction left unmatched. The CDR3 sequence is 16 residues long. CDR1 and CDR2 from the germline V gene are SGHRS and YFSETQ.

The chain employs TRBV27 and TRBJ2-1, with D unresolved. V lost 3 bases and J 11 bases, leaving 11 bases between the germline ends. The germline gives CDR1 MNHEY, CDR2 SMNVEV (reference sequence). The length of the CDR3 is 12 residues. Here the CDR3 DNA reads TGTGCCAGCAGTTTTGGTCCATCGCAGCAGTTCTTC. The encoded protein is CASSFGPSQQFF.

This clone was seen only a few times. The V gene is TRBV7-6, the J gene TRBJ1-1; D not certain. CDR3 size: 14 residues. Trimming removed 5 bases at V and 0 bases at J, with 10 bases between. CDR1 is SGHVS and CDR2 is FNYEAQ in the germline V gene. The CDR3 here is CASSKQRMNTEAFF. The CDR3, as DNA: TGTGCCAGCAGCAAACAAAGGATGAACACTGAAGCTTTCTTT.

The CDR3 DNA follows: TGTGCCAGCAGTTCCCTAGGGAGTGTGGCTGGAGGCGAGCAGTACTTC. This sequence encodes CASSSLGSVAGGEQYF. The chain combines TRBV27 with TRBJ2-7; possibly TRBD2 for D (5 bases). This CDR3 has 16 amino acids. V was pared by 4 bases and J by 6 bases, with 22 bases between. Germline CDR1 reads MNHEY; CDR2 reads SMNVEV (reference sequence).

For the CDR3, the DNA is TGTGCCAGCAGCCCCAGCGGGTCGGGTATCGGTTATAGCAATCAGCCCCAGCATTTT. Amino acid sequence: CASSPSGSGIGYSNQPQHF. This chain links TRBV7-2 with TRBJ1-5; D not certain. Germline V CDR1 and CDR2: SGHTA, FQGNSA. This CDR3 is 19 amino acids long. Trimming stripped 5 bases from V and 0 bases from J, with 23 bases between.

The rearrangement links TRBV28 to TRBJ2-1; the D gene is possibly TRBD1 (6 bases). Per the germline V gene, CDR1 is MDHEN and CDR2 is SYDVKM. V was trimmed by 2 bases and J by 6 bases, leaving 11 bases between them. The CDR3 sequence is 14 residues long. CDR3 amino acids: CASSLQGLGNEQFF. In nucleotides, the CDR3 is TGTGCCAGCAGTTTACAGGGGTTGGGCAATGAGCAGTTCTTC.